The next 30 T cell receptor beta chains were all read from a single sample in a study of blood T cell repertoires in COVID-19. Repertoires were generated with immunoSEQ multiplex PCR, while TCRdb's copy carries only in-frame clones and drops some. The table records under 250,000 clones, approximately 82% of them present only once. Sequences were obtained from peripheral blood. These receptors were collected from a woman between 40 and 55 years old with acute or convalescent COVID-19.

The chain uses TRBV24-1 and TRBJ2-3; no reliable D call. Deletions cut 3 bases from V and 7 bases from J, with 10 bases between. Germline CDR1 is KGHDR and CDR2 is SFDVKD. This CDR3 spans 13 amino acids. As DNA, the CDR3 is TGTGCCACCAGTGATCCACCGGTCCATACGCAGTATTTT. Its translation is CATSDPPVHTQYF.

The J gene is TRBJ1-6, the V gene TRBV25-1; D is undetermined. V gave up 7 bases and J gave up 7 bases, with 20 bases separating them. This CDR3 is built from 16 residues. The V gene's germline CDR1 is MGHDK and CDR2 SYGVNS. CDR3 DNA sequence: TGTGCCAGCACCCCTACGACGGGATCTCCGAATTCACCCCTCCACTTT. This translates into CASTPTTGSPNSPLHF.

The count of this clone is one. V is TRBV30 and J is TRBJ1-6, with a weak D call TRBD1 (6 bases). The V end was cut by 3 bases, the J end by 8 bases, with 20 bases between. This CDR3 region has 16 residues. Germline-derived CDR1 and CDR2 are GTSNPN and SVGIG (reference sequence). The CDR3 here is CAWRDRTGRVYSPLHF. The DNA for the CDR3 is TGTGCCTGGAGGGACAGAACAGGGAGGGTTTATTCACCCCTCCACTTT.

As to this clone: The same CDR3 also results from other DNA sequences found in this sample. The CDR3 nucleotides read TGTGCCAGCAGTTCGGGACTCTACAATGAGCAGTTCTTC. Its translation is CASSSGLYNEQFF. The chain links TRBV12-3 or TRBV12-4 to TRBJ2-1; a possible D gene is TRBD2 (6 bases). The CDR3 spans 13 residues. With 4 bases removed from V and 3 bases from J, the gap between germline ends came to 7 bases.

CDR3 sequence (DNA): TGCAGCGTTGAAAGGGCGGGGGGAGGCCGCCGAGGGTACACTGAAGCTTTCTTT. It specifies CSVERAGGGRRGYTEAFF. The chain uses TRBV29-1 and TRBJ1-1, with D possibly matching TRBD1 (5 bases). Germline CDR1 is SQVTM and CDR2 is ANQGSEA. This CDR3 has 18 amino acids. Trimming stripped 2 bases from V and 3 bases from J, with 25 bases between.

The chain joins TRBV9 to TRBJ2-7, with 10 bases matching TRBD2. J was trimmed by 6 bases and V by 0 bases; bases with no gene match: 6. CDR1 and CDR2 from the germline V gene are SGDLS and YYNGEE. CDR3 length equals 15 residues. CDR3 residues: CASSVGLAGGPEQYF. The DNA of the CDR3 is TGTGCCAGCAGCGTAGGATTAGCGGGAGGTCCCGAGCAGTACTTC.

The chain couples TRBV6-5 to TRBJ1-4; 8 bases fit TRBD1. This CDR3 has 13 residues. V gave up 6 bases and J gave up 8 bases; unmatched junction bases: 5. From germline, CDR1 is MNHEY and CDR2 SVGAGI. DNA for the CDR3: TGTGCCAGCAGGGGACAGGTTCGCGAAAAACTGTTTTTT. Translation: CASRGQVREKLFF.

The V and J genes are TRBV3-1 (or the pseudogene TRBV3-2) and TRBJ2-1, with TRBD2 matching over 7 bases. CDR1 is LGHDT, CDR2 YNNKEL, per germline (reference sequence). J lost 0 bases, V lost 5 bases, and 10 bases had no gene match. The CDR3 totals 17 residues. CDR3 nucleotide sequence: TGTGCCAGCAGCTGGGGGGGTCGCCGGGACTCCTACAATGAGCAGTTCTTC. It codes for CASSWGGRRDSYNEQFF.

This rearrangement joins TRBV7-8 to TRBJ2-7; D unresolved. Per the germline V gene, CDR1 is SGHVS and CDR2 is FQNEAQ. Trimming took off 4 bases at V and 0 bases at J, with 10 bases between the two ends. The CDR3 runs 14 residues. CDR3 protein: CASSSRLDSYEQYF. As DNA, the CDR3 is TGTGCCAGCAGCTCCCGACTGGACTCCTACGAGCAGTACTTC.

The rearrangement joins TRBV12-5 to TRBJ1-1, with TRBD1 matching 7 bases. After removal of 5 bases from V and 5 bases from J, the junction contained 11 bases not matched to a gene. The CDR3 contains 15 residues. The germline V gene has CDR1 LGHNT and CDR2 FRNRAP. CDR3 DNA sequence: TGTGCTAGTGGTCACCCCCCGACAGGGCGGACTGAAGCTTTCTTT. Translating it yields CASGHPPTGRTEAFF. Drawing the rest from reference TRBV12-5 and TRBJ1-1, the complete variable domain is DARVTQTPRHKVTEMGQEVTMRCQPILGHNTVFWYRQTMMQGLELLAYFRNRAPLDDSGMPKDRFSAEMPDATLATLKIQPSEPRDSAVYFCASGHPPTGRTEAFFGQGTRLTVV.

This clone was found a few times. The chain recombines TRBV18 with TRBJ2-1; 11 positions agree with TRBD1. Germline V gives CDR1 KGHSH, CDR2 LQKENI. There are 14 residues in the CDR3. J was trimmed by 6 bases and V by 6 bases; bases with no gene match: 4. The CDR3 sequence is CASSTGTGGNEQFF. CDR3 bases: TGTGCCAGCTCCACCGGGACAGGGGGCAATGAGCAGTTCTTC.

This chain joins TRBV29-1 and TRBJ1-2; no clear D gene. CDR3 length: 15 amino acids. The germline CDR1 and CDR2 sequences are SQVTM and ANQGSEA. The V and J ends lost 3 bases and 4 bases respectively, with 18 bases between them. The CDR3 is CSVDRDRTAGYGYTF. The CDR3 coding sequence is TGCAGCGTTGATCGGGATCGAACGGCTGGCTATGGCTACACCTTC.

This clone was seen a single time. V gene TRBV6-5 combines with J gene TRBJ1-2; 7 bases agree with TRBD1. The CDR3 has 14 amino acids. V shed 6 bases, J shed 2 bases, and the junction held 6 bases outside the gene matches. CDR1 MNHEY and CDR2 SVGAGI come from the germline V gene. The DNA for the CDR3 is TGTGCCAGCAGCCGTACAGGGGAGAACTATGGCTACACCTTC. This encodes CASSRTGENYGYTF.

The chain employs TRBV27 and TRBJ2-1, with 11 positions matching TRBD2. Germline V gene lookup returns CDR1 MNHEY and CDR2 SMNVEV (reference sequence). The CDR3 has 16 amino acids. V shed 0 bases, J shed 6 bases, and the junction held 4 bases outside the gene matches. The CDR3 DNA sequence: TGTGCCAGCAGTTTATCGCGGGGACTAGCGGTCAATGAGCAGTTCTTC. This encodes CASSLSRGLAVNEQFF.

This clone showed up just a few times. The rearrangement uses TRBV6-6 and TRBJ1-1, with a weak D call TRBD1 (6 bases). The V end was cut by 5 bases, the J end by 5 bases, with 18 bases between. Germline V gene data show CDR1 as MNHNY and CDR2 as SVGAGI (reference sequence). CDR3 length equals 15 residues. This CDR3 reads CASSPRQAGETEAFF. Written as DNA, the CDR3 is TGTGCCAGCAGTCCAAGACAGGCCGGGGAAACTGAAGCTTTCTTT.

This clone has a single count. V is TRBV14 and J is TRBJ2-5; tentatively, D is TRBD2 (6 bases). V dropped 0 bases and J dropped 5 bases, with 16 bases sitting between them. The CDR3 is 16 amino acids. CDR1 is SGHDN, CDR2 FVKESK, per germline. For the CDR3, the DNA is TGTGCCAGCAGCCAAGAATTCCGGCGGGATCGGGAGACCCAGTACTTC. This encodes CASSQEFRRDRETQYF.

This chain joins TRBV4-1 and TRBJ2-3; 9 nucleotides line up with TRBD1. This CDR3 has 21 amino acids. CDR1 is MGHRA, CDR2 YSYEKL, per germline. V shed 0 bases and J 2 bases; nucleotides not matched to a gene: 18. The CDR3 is CASSQDRALGQGYSYTDTQYF. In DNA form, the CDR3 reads TGCGCCAGCAGCCAAGATCGTGCTTTGGGACAGGGCTACTCCTACACAGATACGCAGTATTTT.

CDR3 sequence: CASTYLGGADNEQFF. In nucleotides, the CDR3 is TGTGCCAGCACCTACCTTGGCGGGGCAGACAATGAGCAGTTCTTC. This chain links TRBV2 with TRBJ2-1, with D possibly matching TRBD2 (6 bases). Trimming took 7 bases from V and 5 from J, leaving 18 bases between them. CDR3 length equals 15 residues. CDR1 and CDR2 from the germline V gene are SNHLY and FYNNEI. Drawing the rest from reference TRBV2 and TRBJ2-1, the complete variable domain is EPEVTQTPSHQVTQMGQEVILRCVPISNHLYFYWYRQILGQKVEFLVSFYNNEISEKSEIFDDQFSVERPDGSNFTLKIRSTKLEDSAMYFCASTYLGGADNEQFFGPGTRLTVL.

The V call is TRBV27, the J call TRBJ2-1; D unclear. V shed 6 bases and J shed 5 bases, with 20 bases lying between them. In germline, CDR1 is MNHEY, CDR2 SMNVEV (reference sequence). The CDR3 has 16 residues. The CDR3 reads CASSTRVLGSNNEQFF. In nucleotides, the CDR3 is TGTGCCAGCAGCACCCGGGTCTTGGGTTCCAACAATGAGCAGTTCTTC.

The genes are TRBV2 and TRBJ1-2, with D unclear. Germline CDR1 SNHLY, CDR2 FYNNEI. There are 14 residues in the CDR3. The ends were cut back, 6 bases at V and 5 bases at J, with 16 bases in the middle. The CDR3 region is CASSPPGTTYGYTF. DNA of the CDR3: TGTGCCAGCAGCCCCCCGGGTACCACTTATGGCTACACCTTC.

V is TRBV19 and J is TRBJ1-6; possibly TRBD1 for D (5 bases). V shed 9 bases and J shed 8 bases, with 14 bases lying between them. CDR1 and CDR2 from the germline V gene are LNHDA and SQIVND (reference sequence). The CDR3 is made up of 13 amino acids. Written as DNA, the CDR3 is TGTGCCAGCCGGAGCGCGGGGGATTCACCCCTCCACTTT. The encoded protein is CASRSAGDSPLHF.

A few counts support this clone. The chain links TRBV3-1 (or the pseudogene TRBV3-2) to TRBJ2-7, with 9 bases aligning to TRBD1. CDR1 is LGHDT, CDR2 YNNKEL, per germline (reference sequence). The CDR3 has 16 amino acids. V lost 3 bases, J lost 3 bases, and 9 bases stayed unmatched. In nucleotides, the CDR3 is TGTGCCAGCAGCCAGGGGGGAGGGACAGGGTTCTACGAGCAGTACTTC. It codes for CASSQGGGTGFYEQYF.

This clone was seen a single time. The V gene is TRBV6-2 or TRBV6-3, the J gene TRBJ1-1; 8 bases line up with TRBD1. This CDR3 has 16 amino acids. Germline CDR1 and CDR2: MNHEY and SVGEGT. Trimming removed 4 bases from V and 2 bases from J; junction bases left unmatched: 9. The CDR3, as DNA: TGTGCCAGCAGTTCCCGGGGCAGGGGGCCCAACACTGAAGCTTTCTTT. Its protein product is CASSSRGRGPNTEAFF.

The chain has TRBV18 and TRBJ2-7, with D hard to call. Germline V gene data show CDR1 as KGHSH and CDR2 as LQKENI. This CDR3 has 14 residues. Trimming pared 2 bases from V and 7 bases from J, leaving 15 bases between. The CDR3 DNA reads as TGTGCCAGCTCACCAGGGCAGGTCGGATGGGAGCAGTACTTC. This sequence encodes CASSPGQVGWEQYF.

DNA for the CDR3: TGTGCCAGCAGACGACAGGGGGAGGGTGATTCACCCCTCCACTTT. Its protein is CASRRQGEGDSPLHF. This sequence joins TRBV6-5 and TRBJ1-6; TRBD1 agrees at 9 bases. The CDR3 runs 15 residues. Germline lookup yields CDR1 MNHEY and CDR2 SVGAGI. Trimming at V came to 6 bases and at J to 8 bases, leaving 8 bases not matched to a gene.

The CDR3, as DNA: TGTGCCAGTAAACCCCCAGGGTCGTATTCACCCCTCCACTTT. It specifies CASKPPGSYSPLHF. This chain uses TRBV19 with TRBJ1-6; a weak D match, TRBD1 (5 bases). Trimming left V 7 bases short and J 8 bases short, with 15 bases between. The CDR3 has 14 amino acids. Germline V gives CDR1 LNHDA, CDR2 SQIVND (reference sequence).

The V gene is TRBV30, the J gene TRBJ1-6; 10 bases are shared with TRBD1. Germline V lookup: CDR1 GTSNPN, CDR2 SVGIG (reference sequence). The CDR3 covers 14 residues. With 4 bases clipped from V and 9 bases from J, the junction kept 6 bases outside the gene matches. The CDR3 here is CAWTIGTGASPLHF. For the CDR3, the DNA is TGTGCCTGGACTATAGGGACAGGGGCTTCACCCCTCCACTTT.

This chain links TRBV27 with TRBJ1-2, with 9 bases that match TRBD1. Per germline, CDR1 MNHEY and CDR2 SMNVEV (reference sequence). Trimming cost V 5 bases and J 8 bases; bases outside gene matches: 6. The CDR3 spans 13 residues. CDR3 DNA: TGTGCCAGCAGTCTTCGGACAGGGGCCGGCTACACCTTC. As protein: CASSLRTGAGYTF.

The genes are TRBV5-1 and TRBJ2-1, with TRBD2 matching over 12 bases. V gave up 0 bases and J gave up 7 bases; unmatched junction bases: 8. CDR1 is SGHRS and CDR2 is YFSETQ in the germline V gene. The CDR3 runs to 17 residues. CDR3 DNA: TGCGCCAGCAGCTTGGCGTCTAGCGGGGGGGCCAGGAATGAGCAGTTCTTC. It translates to CASSLASSGGARNEQFF. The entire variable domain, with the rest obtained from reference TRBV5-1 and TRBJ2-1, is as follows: KAGVTQTPRYLIKTRGQQVTLSCSPISGHRSVSWYQQTPGQGLQFLFEYFSETQRNKGNFPGRFSGRQFSNSRSEMNVSTLELGDSALYLCASSLASSGGARNEQFFGPGTRLTVL.

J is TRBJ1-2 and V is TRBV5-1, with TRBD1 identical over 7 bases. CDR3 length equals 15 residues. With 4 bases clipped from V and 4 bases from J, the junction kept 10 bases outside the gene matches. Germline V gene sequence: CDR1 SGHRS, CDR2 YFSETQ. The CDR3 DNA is TGCGCCAGCAGCCTGTCCCCCGGGACAGTCTATGGCTACACCTTC. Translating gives CASSLSPGTVYGYTF.